The clone carrying this T cell receptor (beta chain) was counted between two and nine times. Its specificity is unknown. This sample was included in a study of T-cell memory formation after mild COVID-19. General study points: A subset of responding clones appeared in pre-infection memory, suggesting cross-reactive memory joined.

MiXCR, applied by TCRdb to the 5' RACE reads, yields one record per CDR3 protein. The sample yields a few hundred thousand distinct CDR3 sequences, around 21% seen once. V was trimmed by 8 bases and J by 5 bases, leaving 16 bases between them. Germline-derived CDR1 and CDR2 are LGHDT and YNNKEL (reference sequence). This CDR3 spans 13 amino acids. V gene TRBV3-1 combines with J gene TRBJ2-7, with a tentative D call TRBD1 (6 bases). The clonotype comes from an adult woman who had mild COVID-19 (a few samples of this study predate the infection). Cell type and time point are not known. Material: PBMCs or a T cell subset sorted from them (not recorded which). CDR3: CASGRGSSDEQYF. The CDR3 coding sequence is TGTGCCAGCGGTAGGGGGAGTTCGGACGAGCAGTACTTC.